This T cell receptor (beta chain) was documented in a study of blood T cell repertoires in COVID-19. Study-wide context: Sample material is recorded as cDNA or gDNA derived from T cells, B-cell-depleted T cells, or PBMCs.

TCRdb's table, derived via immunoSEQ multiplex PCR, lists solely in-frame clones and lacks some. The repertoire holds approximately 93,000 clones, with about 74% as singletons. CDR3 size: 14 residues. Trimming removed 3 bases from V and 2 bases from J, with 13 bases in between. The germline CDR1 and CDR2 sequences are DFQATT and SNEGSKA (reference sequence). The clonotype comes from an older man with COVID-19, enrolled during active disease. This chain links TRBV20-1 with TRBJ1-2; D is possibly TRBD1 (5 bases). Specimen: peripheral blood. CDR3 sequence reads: CSASRRAGNYGYTF. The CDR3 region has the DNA TGCAGTGCTAGTCGAAGAGCAGGGAACTATGGCTACACCTTC.